This T cell receptor beta chain was recorded in a study of shared clonotypes between healthy human individuals. Repertoires were generated with immunoSEQ multiplex PCR, while TCRdb's copy carries only in-frame clones and drops some. The table shows hundreds of thousands of clones, with 90% to 97% occurring only once. As to this clone: What it binds is unknown.

General study findings and limits: It was anticipated that sequencing depth would influence how many clonotypes donors shared. What naive subsets generally showed was a larger estimated richness than memory subsets showed.

V was clipped by 1 base and J by 0 bases, with 10 bases between them. Per germline, CDR1 MNHNS and CDR2 SASEGT. CDR3 length equals 15 residues. The chain recombines TRBV6-1 with TRBJ2-7; D ambiguous. This TCR derives from a woman aged 30 to 39 in good health. Input material: naive CD4+ T cells sorted from blood. Specified subset: CD45RA+ positively selected. Here the CDR3 reads CASSEVGGFSYEQYF. CDR3 sequence (DNA): TGTGCCAGCAGTGAAGTCGGCGGATTCTCCTACGAGCAGTACTTC.